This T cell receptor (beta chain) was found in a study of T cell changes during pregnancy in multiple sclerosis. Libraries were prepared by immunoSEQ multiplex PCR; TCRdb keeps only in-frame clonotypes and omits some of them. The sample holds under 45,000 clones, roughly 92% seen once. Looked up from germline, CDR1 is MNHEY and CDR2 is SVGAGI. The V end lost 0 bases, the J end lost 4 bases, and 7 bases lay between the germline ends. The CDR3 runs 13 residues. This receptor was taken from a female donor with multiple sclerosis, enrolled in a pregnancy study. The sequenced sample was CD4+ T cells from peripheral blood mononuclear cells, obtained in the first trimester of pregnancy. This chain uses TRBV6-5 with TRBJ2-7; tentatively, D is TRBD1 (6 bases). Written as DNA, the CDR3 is TGTGCCAGCAGTTACTCGACAGGATACGAGCAGTACTTC. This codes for CASSYSTGYEQYF.